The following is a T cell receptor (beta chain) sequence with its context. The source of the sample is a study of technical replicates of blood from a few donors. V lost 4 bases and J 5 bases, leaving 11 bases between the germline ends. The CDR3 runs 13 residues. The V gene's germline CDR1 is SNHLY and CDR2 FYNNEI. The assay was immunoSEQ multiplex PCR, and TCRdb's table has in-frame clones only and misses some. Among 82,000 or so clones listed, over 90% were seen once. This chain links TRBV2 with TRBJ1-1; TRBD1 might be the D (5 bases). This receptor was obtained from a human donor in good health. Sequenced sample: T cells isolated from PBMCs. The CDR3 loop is CASSGQGRTEAFF. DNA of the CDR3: TGTGCCAGCAGTGGGCAGGGTAGGACTGAAGCTTTCTTT.